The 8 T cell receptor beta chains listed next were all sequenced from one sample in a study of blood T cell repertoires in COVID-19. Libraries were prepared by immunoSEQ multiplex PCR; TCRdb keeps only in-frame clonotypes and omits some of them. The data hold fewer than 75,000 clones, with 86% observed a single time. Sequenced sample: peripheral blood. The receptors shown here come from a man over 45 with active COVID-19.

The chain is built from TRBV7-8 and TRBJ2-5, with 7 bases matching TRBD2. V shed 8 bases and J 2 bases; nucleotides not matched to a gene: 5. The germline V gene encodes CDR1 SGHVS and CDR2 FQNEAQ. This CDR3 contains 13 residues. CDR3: CASGEGGQETQYF. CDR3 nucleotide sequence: TGTGCCAGCGGGGAGGGTGGGCAAGAGACCCAGTACTTC.

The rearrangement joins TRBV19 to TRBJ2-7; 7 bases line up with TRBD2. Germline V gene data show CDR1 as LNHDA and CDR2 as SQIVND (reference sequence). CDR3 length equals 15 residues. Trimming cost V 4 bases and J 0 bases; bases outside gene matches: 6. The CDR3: CASSRSAGVSYEQYF. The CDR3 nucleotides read TGTGCCAGTAGTAGGTCGGCGGGAGTCTCCTACGAGCAGTACTTC.

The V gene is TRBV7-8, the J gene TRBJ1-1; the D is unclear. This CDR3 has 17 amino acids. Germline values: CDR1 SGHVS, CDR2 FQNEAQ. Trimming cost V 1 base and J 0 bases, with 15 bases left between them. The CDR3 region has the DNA TGTGCCAGCAGCTTAGGTGTAAGCGGTCTGGTGAACACTGAAGCTTTCTTT. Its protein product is CASSLGVSGLVNTEAFF.

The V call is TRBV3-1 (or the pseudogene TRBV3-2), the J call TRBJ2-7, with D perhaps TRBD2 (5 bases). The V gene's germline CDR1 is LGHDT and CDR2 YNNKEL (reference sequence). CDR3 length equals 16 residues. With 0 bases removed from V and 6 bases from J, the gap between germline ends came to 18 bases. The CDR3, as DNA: TGTGCCAGCAGCCAAGATACCAGCGCCGGGGATTTCGAGCAGTACTTC. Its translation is CASSQDTSAGDFEQYF.

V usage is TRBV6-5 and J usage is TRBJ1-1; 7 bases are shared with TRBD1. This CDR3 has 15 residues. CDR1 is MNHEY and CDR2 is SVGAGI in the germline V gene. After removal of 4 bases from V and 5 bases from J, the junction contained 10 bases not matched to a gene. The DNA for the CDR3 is TGTGCCAGCAGTTCTACAGGGGCGGTACGGACTGAAGCTTTCTTT. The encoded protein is CASSSTGAVRTEAFF.

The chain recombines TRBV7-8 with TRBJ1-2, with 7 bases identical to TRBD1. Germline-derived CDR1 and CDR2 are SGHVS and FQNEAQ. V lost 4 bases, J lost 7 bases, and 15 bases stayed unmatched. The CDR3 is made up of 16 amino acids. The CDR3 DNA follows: TGTGCCAGCAGCTCCTCGGGACAGCGGGCAACGTTTGGCTACACCTTC. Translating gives CASSSSGQRATFGYTF. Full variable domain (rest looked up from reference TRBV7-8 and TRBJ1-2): GAGVSQSPRYKVAKRGQDVALRCDPISGHVSLFWYQQALGQGPEFLTYFQNEAQLDKSGLPSDRFFAERPEGSVSTLKIQRTQQEDSAVYLCASSSSGQRATFGYTFGSGTRLTVV.

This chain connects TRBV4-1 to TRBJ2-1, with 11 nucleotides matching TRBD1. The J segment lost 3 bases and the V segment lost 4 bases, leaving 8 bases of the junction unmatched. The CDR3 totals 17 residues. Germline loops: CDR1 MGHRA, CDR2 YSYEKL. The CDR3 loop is CASSRRPGQGDYNEQFF. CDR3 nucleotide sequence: TGCGCCAGCAGCCGACGACCGGGACAGGGGGACTACAATGAGCAGTTCTTC.

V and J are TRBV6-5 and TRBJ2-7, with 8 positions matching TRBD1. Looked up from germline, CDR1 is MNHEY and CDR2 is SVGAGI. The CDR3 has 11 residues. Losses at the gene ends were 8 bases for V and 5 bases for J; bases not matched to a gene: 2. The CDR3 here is CASGQGNEQYF. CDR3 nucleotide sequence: TGTGCCAGCGGACAGGGCAACGAGCAGTACTTC.